Each of the 26 T cell receptor beta chains below was sequenced from the same sample in a study of monozygotic twins with inflammatory bowel disease. TCRdb reprocessed the 5' RACE reads; each CDR3 protein has one entry and no DNA is given. The sample table includes 330,000 or so distinct CDR3 sequences. Material: blood. The receptors stem from a human donor with ulcerative colitis or Crohn's disease, or a healthy co-twin of an affected twin (not recorded which).

The rearrangement links TRBV5-1 to TRBJ2-7; TCRdb's assignment of TRBD1 cannot be checked, as there is no DNA. The CDR3 is 18 amino acids. Germline lookup yields CDR1 SGHRS and CDR2 YFSETQ. CDR3 in amino acids: CASSTLVRQGRESYEQYF.

The chain joins TRBV20-1 to TRBJ1-2; TCRdb reports TRBD1, a call that lacks DNA to check it against. The CDR3 sequence is 14 residues long. Germline assignment: CDR1 DFQATT and CDR2 SNEGSKA (reference sequence). CDR3 region: CSARDPGAGDGYTF.

The V and J genes are TRBV30 and TRBJ1-6. Germline assignment: CDR1 GTSNPN and CDR2 SVGIG (reference sequence). The CDR3 runs 13 residues. The CDR3 reads CAWGMTSDSPLHF. The entire variable domain, with the rest obtained from reference TRBV30 and TRBJ1-6, is as follows: SQTIHQWPATLVQPVGSPLSLECTVEGTSNPNLYWYRQAAGRGLQLLFYSVGIGQISSEVPQNLSASRPQDRQFILSSKKLLLSDSGFYLCAWGMTSDSPLHFGNGTRLTVT.

This chain connects TRBV20-1 to TRBJ2-1; the D call from TCRdb, TRBD1, cannot be confirmed without DNA. CDR1 DFQATT and CDR2 SNEGSKA come from the germline V gene (reference sequence). This CDR3 has 16 amino acids. The chain's CDR3 is CSARDGDASSYNEQFF.

This chain joins TRBV20-1 and TRBJ1-6; TCRdb designates TRBD1, a call that cannot be tested without DNA. This CDR3 has 14 residues. CDR1 DFQATT and CDR2 SNEGSKA come from the germline V gene (reference sequence). This CDR3 is CSARIGTPNSPLHF.

The chain has TRBV30 and TRBJ2-3; checking the TCRdb D call of TRBD2 is not possible without DNA. Per the germline V gene, CDR1 is GTSNPN and CDR2 is SVGIG (reference sequence). The CDR3 totals 15 residues. The CDR3 sequence is CAWSVGTSGTDTQYF.

The chain joins TRBV4-1 to TRBJ2-5. The germline V gene has CDR1 MGHRA and CDR2 YSYEKL. The CDR3 contains 15 residues. The CDR3 sequence is CASSQVIRPEETQYF.

This chain uses TRBV12-3 or TRBV12-4 with TRBJ2-1; the D call of TRBD1 rests on TCRdb alone, since no DNA is present to check it. The length of the CDR3 is 20 residues. This CDR3 reads CASSPSQGAGSGVSYNEQFF.

V gene TRBV11-2 combines with J gene TRBJ2-5. Germline V gene data show CDR1 as SGHAT and CDR2 as FQNNGV. The CDR3 runs to 15 residues. CDR3: CASSLDGRSEETQYF.

This chain joins TRBV20-1 and TRBJ2-1. The germline CDR1 and CDR2 sequences are DFQATT and SNEGSKA (reference sequence). The CDR3 consists of 12 residues. The CDR3: CSATRSGKEQFF.

V gene TRBV27 combines with J gene TRBJ2-6; TCRdb's D call of TRBD2 is untestable without DNA. The CDR3 is 16 amino acids. The germline V gene encodes CDR1 MNHEY and CDR2 SMNVEV (reference sequence). Here the CDR3 reads CASGQLVPSGANVLTF.

The CDR3 loop is CAISESSYRGPGNTIYF. This chain connects TRBV10-3 to TRBJ1-3; without DNA, the TCRdb call of TRBD1 cannot be checked. Germline V gives CDR1 ENHRY, CDR2 SYGVKD. The CDR3 consists of 17 residues.

The chain is built from TRBV5-1 and TRBJ2-2. Germline values: CDR1 SGHRS, CDR2 YFSETQ. This CDR3 is built from 15 residues. The CDR3 here is CASRRTGGDTGELFF.

The V gene is TRBV9, the J gene TRBJ2-1; TCRdb proposes TRBD1, but this gene call is untestable without DNA. This CDR3 is built from 16 residues. The germline V gene encodes CDR1 SGDLS and CDR2 YYNGEE. CDR3 sequence: CASSVGPGAGNNEQFF.

This chain uses TRBV7-2 with TRBJ2-2. The CDR3 loop spans 15 amino acids. Germline CDR1 SGHTA, CDR2 FQGNSA. CDR3 protein: CASSLVADYTGELFF.

The CDR3 reads CASSSGTRANYGYTF. The chain links TRBV7-2 to TRBJ1-2; the D call from TCRdb, TRBD1, cannot be confirmed without DNA. The length of the CDR3 is 15 residues. In germline, CDR1 is SGHTA, CDR2 FQGNSA.

The chain recombines TRBV4-1 with TRBJ2-5; TCRdb designates TRBD1, a call that cannot be tested without DNA. Germline CDR1 MGHRA, CDR2 YSYEKL. The CDR3 is 14 amino acids. Here the CDR3 reads CASSRKGDPETQYF.

The V and J genes are TRBV20-1 and TRBJ2-7; TCRdb's D gene call, TRBD1, goes unchecked for lack of DNA. The germline V gene has CDR1 DFQATT and CDR2 SNEGSKA (reference sequence). The CDR3 totals 14 residues. The CDR3 spells CSAAPGSQIYEQYF.

This rearrangement joins TRBV3-1 to TRBJ2-3; the TRBD1 assignment by TCRdb is unverifiable without DNA. Germline CDR1 is LGHDT and CDR2 is YNNKEL (reference sequence). The CDR3 length is 15 residues. CDR3: CASSWRGNGADTQYF.

J is TRBJ2-1 and V is TRBV28. The CDR3 extends over 14 amino acids. Germline loops: CDR1 MDHEN, CDR2 SYDVKM. CDR3 residues: CANSLPGSYNEQFF.

The chain uses TRBV28 and TRBJ2-7; the D gene TCRdb calls, TRBD2, cannot be checked with no DNA. Germline loops: CDR1 MDHEN, CDR2 SYDVKM. CDR3 size: 15 residues. The CDR3 is CASRSTSRPPYEQYF.

The chain is built from TRBV24-1 and TRBJ1-1; TCRdb gives TRBD1 as the D gene, but with no DNA this cannot be confirmed. CDR3 size: 15 residues. Germline lookup yields CDR1 KGHDR and CDR2 SFDVKD. The CDR3: CATSDSRGFNTEAFF.

V and J are TRBV28 and TRBJ1-3. Looked up from germline, CDR1 is MDHEN and CDR2 is SYDVKM. There are 15 residues in the CDR3. The CDR3 region is CASSSGALAGNTIYF. Combining the CDR3 with reference TRBV28 and TRBJ1-3 gives the whole variable domain DVKVTQSSRYLVKRTGEKVFLECVQDMDHENMFWYRQDPGLGLRLIYFSYDVKMKEKGDIPEGYSVSREKKERFSLILESASTNQTSMYLCASSSGALAGNTIYFGEGSWLTVV.

V gene TRBV12-3 or TRBV12-4 combines with J gene TRBJ2-2; TCRdb's assignment of TRBD1 cannot be checked, as there is no DNA. The CDR3 is 15 residues long. The CDR3 here is CASSIRQTNTGELFF.

The chain joins TRBV29-1 to TRBJ2-2; the TCRdb call, TRBD2, lacks DNA for checking. The CDR3 extends over 12 amino acids. CDR1 is SQVTM and CDR2 is ANQGSEA in the germline V gene. The CDR3 sequence is CSGLVKVGELFF.

This chain joins TRBV7-2 and TRBJ2-1; TCRdb outputs TRBD2, but without DNA this stays unchecked. Germline CDR1 and CDR2: SGHTA and FQGNSA. This CDR3 region has 15 residues. CDR3 sequence reads: CASSSTSGSYNEQFF.